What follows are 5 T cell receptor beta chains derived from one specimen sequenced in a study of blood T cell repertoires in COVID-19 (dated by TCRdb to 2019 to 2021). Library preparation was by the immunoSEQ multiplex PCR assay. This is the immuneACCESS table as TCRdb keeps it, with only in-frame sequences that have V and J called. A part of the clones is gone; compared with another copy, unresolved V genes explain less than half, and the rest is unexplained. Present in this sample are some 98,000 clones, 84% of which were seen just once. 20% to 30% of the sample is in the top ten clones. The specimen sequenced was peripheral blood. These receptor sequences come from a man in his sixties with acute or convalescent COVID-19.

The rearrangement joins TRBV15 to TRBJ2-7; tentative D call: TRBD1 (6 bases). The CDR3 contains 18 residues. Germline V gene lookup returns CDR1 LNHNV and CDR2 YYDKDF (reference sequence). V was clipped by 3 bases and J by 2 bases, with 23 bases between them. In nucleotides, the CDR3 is TGTGCCACCAGCAGCGACCCGACCGGGGCAGGGGTTCCCTACGAGCAGTACTTC. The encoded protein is CATSSDPTGAGVPYEQYF.

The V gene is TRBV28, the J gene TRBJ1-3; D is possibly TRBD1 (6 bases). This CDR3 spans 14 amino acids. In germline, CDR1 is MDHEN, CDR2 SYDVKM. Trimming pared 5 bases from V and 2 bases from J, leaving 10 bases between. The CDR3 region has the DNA TGTGCCAGCAGTACCAAGGGGGCTGGAAACACCATATATTTT. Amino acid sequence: CASSTKGAGNTIYF.

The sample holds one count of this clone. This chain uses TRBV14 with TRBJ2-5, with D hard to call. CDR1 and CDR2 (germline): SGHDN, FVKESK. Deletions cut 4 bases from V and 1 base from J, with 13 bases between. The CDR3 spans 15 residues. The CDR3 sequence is CASSPLYSIQETQYF. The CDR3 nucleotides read TGTGCCAGCAGCCCCCTCTACAGCATCCAAGAGACCCAGTACTTC.

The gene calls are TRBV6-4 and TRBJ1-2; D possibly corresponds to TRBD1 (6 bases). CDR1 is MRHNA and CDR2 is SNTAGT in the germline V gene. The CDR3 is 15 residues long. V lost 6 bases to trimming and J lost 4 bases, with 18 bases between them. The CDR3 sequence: CASSPGAGAIYGYTF. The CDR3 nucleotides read TGTGCCAGCAGCCCCGGCGCGGGGGCGATCTATGGCTACACCTTC.

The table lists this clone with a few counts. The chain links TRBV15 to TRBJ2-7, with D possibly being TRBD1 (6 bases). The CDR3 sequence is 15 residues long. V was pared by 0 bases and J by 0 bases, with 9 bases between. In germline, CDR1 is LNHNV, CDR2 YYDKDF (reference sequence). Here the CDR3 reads CATSREGGSSYEQYF. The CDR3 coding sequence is TGTGCCACCAGCAGAGAAGGGGGAAGCTCCTACGAGCAGTACTTC.